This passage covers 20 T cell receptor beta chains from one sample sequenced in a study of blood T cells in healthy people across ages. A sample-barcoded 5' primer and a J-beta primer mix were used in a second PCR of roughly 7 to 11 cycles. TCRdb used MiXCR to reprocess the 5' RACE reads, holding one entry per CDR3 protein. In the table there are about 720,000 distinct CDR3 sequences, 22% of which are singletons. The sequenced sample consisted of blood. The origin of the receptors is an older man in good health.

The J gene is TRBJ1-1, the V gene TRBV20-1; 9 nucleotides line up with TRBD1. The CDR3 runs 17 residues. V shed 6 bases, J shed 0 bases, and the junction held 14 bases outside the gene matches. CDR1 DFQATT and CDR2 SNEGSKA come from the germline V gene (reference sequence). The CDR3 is CSALRRTGEVMNTEAFF. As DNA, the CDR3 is TGCAGTGCCCTTCGGCGGACAGGGGAGGTGATGAACACTGAAGCTTTCTTT.

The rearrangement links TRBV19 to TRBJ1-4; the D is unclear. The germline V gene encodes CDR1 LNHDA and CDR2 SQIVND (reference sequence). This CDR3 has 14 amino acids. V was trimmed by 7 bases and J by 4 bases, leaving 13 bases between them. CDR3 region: CASTPVAGNEKLFF. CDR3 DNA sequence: TGTGCCAGTACCCCCGTGGCTGGTAATGAAAAACTGTTTTTT.

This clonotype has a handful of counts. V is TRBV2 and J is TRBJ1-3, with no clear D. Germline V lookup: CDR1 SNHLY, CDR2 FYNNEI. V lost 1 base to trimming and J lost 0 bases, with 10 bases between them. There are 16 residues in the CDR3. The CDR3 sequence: CASSEVSVFSGNTIYF. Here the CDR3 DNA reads TGTGCCAGCAGTGAAGTGTCAGTATTCTCTGGAAACACCATATATTTT.

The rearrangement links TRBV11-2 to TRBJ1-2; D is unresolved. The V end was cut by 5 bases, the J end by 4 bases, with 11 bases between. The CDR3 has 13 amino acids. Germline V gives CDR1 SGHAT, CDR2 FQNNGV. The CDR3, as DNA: TGTGCCAGCAGCCGGGGAGGGCTCTATGGCTACACCTTC. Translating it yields CASSRGGLYGYTF.

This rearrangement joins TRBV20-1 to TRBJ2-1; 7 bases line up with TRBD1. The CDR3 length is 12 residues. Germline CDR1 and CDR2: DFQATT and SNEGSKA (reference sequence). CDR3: CRPQGVYNEQFF. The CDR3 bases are TGCAGGCCTCAGGGGGTCTACAATGAGCAGTTCTTC.

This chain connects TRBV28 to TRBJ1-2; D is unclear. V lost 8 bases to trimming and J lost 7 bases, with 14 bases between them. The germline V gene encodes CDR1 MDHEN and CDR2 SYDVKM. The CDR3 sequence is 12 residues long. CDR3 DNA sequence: TGTGCCAGCCACATCCAAAGCTCTGGCTACACCTTC. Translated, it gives CASHIQSSGYTF.

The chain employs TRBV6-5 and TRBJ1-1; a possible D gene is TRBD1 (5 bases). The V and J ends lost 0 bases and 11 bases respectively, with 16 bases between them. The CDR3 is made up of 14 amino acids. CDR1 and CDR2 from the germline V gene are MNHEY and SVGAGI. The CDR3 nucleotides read TGTGCCAGCAGTTACTCGTTTCCGGGACTAATGGCTTTCTTT. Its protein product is CASSYSFPGLMAFF.

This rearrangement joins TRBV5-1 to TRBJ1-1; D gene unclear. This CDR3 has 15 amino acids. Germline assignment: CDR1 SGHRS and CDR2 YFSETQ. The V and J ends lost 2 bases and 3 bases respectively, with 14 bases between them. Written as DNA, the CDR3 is TGCGCCAGCAGCTTTGTTCCCAAAAACCACACTGAAGCTTTCTTT. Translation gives CASSFVPKNHTEAFF.

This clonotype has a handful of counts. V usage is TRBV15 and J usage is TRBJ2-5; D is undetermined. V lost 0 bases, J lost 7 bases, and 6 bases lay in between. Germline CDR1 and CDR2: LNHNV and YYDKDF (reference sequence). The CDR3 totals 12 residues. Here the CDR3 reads CATSRDGRTQYF. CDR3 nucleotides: TGTGCCACCAGCAGAGATGGTAGGACCCAGTACTTC.

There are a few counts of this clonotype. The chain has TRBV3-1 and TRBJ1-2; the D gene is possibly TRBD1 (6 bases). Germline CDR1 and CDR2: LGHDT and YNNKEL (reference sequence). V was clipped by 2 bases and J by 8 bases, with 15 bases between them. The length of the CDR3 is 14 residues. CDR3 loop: CASSQLGQSYGYTF. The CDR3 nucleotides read TGTGCCAGCAGCCAACTCGGACAGAGCTACGGCTACACCTTC.

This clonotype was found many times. The CDR3 loop is CASSLGGGGELETQYF. As DNA, the CDR3 is TGTGCCAGCAGCTTAGGGGGCGGGGGGGAACTGGAGACCCAGTACTTC. The genes are TRBV11-2 and TRBJ2-5; 9 nucleotides match TRBD2. Looked up from germline, CDR1 is SGHAT and CDR2 is FQNNGV. V shed 1 base and J 5 bases; nucleotides not matched to a gene: 8. CDR3 length: 16 amino acids. The full variable domain, its missing parts supplied by reference TRBV11-2 and TRBJ2-5, is EAGVAQSPRYKIIEKRQSVAFWCNPISGHATLYWYQQILGQGPKLLIQFQNNGVVDDSQLPKDRFSAERLKGVDSTLKIQPAKLEDSAVYLCASSLGGGGELETQYFGPGTRLLVL.

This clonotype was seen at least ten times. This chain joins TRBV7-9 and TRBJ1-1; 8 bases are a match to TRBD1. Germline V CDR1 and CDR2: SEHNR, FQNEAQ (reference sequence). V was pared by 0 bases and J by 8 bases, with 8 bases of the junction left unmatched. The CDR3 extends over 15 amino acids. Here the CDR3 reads CASSLARTGTSEAFF. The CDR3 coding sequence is TGTGCCAGCAGCTTAGCCAGGACAGGGACGAGCGAAGCTTTCTTT.

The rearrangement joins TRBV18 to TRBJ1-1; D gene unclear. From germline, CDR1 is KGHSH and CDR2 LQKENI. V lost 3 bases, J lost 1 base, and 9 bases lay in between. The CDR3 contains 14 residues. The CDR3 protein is CASSPAGSNTEAFF. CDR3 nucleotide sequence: TGTGCCAGCTCACCCGCGGGTTCGAACACTGAAGCTTTCTTT.

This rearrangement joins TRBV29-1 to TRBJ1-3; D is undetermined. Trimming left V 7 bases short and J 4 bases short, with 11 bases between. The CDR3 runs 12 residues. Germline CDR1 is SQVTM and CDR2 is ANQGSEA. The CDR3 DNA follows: TGCAGCGCAACGCCGGGGGGAAACACCATATATTTT. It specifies CSATPGGNTIYF.

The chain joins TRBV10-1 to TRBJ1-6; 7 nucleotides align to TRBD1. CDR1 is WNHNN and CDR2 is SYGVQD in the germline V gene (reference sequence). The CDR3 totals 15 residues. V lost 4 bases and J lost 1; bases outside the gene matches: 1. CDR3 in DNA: TGCGCCAGCAGTGGGGACAGTTCCTATAATTCACCCCTCCACTTT. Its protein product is CASSGDSSYNSPLHF.

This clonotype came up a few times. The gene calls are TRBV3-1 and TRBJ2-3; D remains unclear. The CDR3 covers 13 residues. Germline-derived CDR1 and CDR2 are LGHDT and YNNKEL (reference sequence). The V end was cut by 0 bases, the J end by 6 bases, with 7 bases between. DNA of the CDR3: TGTGCCAGCAGCCAAGATTGGAGCGATACGCAGTATTTT. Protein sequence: CASSQDWSDTQYF.

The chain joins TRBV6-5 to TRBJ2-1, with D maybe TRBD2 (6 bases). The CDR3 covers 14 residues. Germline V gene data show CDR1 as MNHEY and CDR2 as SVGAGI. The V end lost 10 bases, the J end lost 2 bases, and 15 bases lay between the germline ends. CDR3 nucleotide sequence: TGTGCCACCCAGCGGGCAGGGACCTACAATGAGCAGTTCTTC. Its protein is CATQRAGTYNEQFF.

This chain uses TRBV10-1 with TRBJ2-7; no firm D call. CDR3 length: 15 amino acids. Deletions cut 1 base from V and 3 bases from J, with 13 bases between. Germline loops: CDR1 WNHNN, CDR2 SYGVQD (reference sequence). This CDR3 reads CASSEYRLPDYEQYF. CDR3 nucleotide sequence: TGCGCCAGCAGTGAGTATCGCCTTCCGGACTACGAGCAGTACTTC.

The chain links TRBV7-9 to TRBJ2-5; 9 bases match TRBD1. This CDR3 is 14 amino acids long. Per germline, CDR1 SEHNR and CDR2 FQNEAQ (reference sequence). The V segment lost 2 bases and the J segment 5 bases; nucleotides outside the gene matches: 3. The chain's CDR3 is CASSLTGGWETQYF. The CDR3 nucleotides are TGTGCCAGCAGCTTAACAGGGGGCTGGGAGACCCAGTACTTC.

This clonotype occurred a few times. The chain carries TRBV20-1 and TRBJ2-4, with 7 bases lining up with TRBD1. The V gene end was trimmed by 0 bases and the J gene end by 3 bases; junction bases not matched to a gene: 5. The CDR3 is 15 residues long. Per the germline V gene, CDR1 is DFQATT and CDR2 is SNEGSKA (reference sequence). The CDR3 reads CSARDWAGGKNIQYF. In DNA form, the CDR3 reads TGCAGTGCTAGAGATTGGGCAGGGGGCAAAAACATTCAGTACTTC.